This T cell receptor beta chain was identified in a study of blood T cell repertoires in COVID-19. Germline values: CDR1 SNHLY, CDR2 FYNNEI. The CDR3 is made up of 17 amino acids. Unmatched junction bases numbered 8, after V lost 6 bases and J lost 0 bases. Repertoires were generated with immunoSEQ multiplex PCR, while TCRdb's copy carries only in-frame clones and drops some. This table holds some 460,000 clones, 87% found once. V is TRBV2 and J is TRBJ1-6, with TRBD1 matching 7 bases. This TCR was recovered from a woman in her late teens or twenties who had recovered from COVID-19. The sample consisted of PBMCs or T cells enriched from blood (not recorded which). The CDR3 protein is CASRTGPTSSYNSPLHF. The CDR3, as DNA: TGTGCCAGCAGGACAGGGCCAACGAGCTCCTATAATTCACCCCTCCACTTT.